This is a list of T cell receptor beta chains from one sample in a study of post-analysis software for immune sequencing data. A single record per CDR3 protein comes from TCRdb applying MiXCR to the PCR reads. The data show 820,000 or so distinct CDR3 sequences, 53% seen once. Material for sequencing was blood. The source is a girl between 10 and 17 years old with multiple sclerosis. Each CDR3 is given with its conserved first and last residue. The order of the fields is V gene, D gene, J gene, clone size, CDR3 DNA, CDR3 protein. A D gene is named only where the DNA matches it firmly. Only some rows state a clone size, as once, few, many or a class for expanded clones.

>TRBV7-2|TRBD2|TRBJ2-7|-
TGTGCCAGCAGCTTAACAGCTAGCGGGAGCTCCGAGCAGTACTTC
CASSLTASGSSEQYF
>TRBV15|TRBD2|TRBJ2-1|-
TGTGCCACCAGCAGAGACCCGACTAGCGGGGATACCCACTCCTACAATGAGCAGTTCTTC
CATSRDPTSGDTHSYNEQFF
>TRBV29-1|TRBD1|TRBJ1-2|-
TGCAGCGTTGCTGCGGGACAGCTAGATGGCTACACCTTC
CSVAAGQLDGYTF
>TRBV7-2|TRBD2|TRBJ2-1|-
TGTGCCTGCAGCTTAGCGAGCGGGAGCTCCTACAATGAGCAGTTCTTC
CACSLASGSSYNEQFF
>TRBV18|TRBD1|TRBJ2-7|once
TGTGCCAGCTCCGGGACAGGCCCTACCTACGAGCAGTACTTC
CASSGTGPTYEQYF
>TRBV4-2|TRBD1|TRBJ1-2|-
TGTGCCAGCAGCGCCCGTAGGGGACAGACTAACTATGGCTACACCTTC
CASSARRGQTNYGYTF
>TRBV15|-|TRBJ2-5|few
TGTGCCACCAGCCTCACCAGAAACCAAGAGACCCAGTACTTC
CATSLTRNQETQYF
>TRBV12-3/TRBV12-4|-|TRBJ1-2|-
TGTGCCAGCAGTTTTGGAAAGACTGATGGCTACACCTTC
CASSFGKTDGYTF
>TRBV7-3|-|TRBJ2-1|-
TGTGCCAGCAGCTTAATGGGTCGCAGTGAGCAGTTCTTC
CASSLMGRSEQFF
>TRBV29-1|TRBD1|TRBJ1-1|once
TGCAGCGCACGACAGGGGTGGGTCACTGAAGCTTTCTTT
CSARQGWVTEAFF
>TRBV5-6|TRBD1|TRBJ1-2|-
TGTGCCAGCAGCCCGACAGGGCATAACTATGGCTACACCTTC
CASSPTGHNYGYTF
>TRBV4-2|TRBD2|TRBJ2-2|few
TGTGCCAGCAGCCCGACCGGGACTAGCGGGGGGTGGAACACCGGGGAGCTGTTTTTT
CASSPTGTSGGWNTGELFF
>TRBV5-1|-|TRBJ1-2|-
TGCGCCAGCAGCCGACCTGACGCCGGGGGCTATGGCTACACCTTC
CASSRPDAGGYGYTF
>TRBV4-1|-|TRBJ2-7|few
TGCGCCAGCAGCCGAAGTGGTCAGCCCTACGAGCAGTACTTC
CASSRSGQPYEQYF
>TRBV7-9|-|TRBJ2-6|few
TGTGCCAGCAGCTGGGCCTCCGGGATAGGGGCCAACGTCCTGACTTTC
CASSWASGIGANVLTF
>TRBV29-1|TRBD2|TRBJ2-7|few
TGCAGCGTAGCCGACACGGGGGGGGCTTCCTACGAGCAGTACTTC
CSVADTGGASYEQYF
>TRBV28|-|TRBJ1-4|-
TGTGCCAGCAGTACAGGGAAGGGGAATGAAAAACTGTTTTTT
CASSTGKGNEKLFF
>TRBV10-3|-|TRBJ2-7|-
TGTGCCATCAGTGAGTCTTTAGGGGGGCGGGAGAACTACGAGCAGTACTTC
CAISESLGGRENYEQYF
>TRBV7-9|-|TRBJ2-7|-
TGTGCCAGCAACCCTCTGGTAGGAAGCTCCTACGAGCAGTACTTC
CASNPLVGSSYEQYF
>TRBV3-1|-|TRBJ2-6|-
TGTGCCAGCAGCCAAGTGAGGTCTGGGGCCAACGTCCTGACTTTC
CASSQVRSGANVLTF
>TRBV9|-|TRBJ2-7|-
TGTGCCAGCAGCGTAGGAGGGACTGAACTTTCCTACGAGCAGTACTTC
CASSVGGTELSYEQYF
>TRBV4-1|TRBD2|TRBJ2-5|few
TGCGCCAGCAGCCAACGGACTAGCGGACAAGAGACCCAGTACTTC
CASSQRTSGQETQYF